The clone carrying this TCR beta chain appeared many times. As yet, its antigen is unknown. Clinical symptoms, serum thyroxine and TRAb, thyroid ultrasound and orbital computed tomography were used for the diagnoses. This entry belongs to a study of T cells in Graves' hyperthyroidism and ophthalmopathy. Study-wide findings and caveats: With a median lead of about six months before onset, the model predicted ophthalmopathy. In the blood, most expanded thyroid clonotypes above 0.001 appeared as well.

There were TCR beta CDR3 regions amplified from RNA transcripts. When the TCR CDR3 underwent first-round RT-PCR, the HTBI primer set was used. TCRdb itself ran the multiplex PCR reads through MiXCR, one entry per CDR3 protein. The sample shows around 300,000 distinct CDR3 sequences, roughly 13% of them seen only once. The sequencing sample was made of blood. The receptor's source is a woman aged 25 to 39 with Graves' hyperthyroidism that later progressed to Graves' ophthalmopathy.

Here the CDR3 DNA reads TGTGCCAGCTCAGATGGGGCCACTGAAGCTTTCTTT. Protein: CASSDGATEAFF. This chain joins TRBV18 and TRBJ1-1; D may be TRBD1 (5 bases). The CDR3 length is 12 residues. Trimming cost V 5 bases and J 4 bases, with 8 bases left between them. Germline CDR1 reads KGHSH; CDR2 reads LQKENI.